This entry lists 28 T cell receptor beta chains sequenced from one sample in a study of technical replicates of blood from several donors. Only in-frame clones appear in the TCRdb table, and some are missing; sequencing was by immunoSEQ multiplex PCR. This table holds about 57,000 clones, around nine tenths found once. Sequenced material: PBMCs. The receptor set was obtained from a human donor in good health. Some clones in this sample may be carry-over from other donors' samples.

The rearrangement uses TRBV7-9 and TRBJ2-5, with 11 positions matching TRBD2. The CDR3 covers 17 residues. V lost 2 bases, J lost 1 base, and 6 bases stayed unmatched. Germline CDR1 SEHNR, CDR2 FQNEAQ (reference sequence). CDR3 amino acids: CASSLFLAGGFQETQYF. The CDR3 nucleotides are TGTGCCAGCAGCTTATTCCTAGCGGGGGGATTCCAAGAGACCCAGTACTTC.

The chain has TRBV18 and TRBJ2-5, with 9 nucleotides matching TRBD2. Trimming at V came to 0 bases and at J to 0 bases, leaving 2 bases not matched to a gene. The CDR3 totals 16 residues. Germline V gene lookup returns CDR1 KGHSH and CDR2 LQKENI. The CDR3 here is CASSPPKREDQETQYF. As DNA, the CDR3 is TGTGCCAGCTCACCACCGAAGCGGGAGGACCAAGAGACCCAGTACTTC.

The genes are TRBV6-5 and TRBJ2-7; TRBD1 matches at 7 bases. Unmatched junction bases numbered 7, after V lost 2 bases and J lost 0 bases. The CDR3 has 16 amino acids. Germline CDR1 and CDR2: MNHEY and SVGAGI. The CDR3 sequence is CASSYRGGRASYEQYF. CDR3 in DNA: TGTGCCAGCAGTTACCGAGGGGGCAGAGCCTCCTACGAGCAGTACTTC.

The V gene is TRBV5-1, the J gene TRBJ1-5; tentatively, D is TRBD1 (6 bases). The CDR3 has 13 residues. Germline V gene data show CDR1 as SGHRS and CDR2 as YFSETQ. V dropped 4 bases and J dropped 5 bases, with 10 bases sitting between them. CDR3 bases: TGCGCCAGCAGCCTACAGGGCGATCAGCCCCAGCATTTT. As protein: CASSLQGDQPQHF.

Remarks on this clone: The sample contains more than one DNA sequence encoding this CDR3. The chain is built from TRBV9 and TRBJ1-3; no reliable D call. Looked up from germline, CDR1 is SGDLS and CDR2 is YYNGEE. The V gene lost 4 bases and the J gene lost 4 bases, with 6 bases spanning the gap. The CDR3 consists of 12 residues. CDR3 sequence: CASSPQGNTIYF. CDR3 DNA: TGTGCCAGCAGCCCACAGGGAAACACCATATATTTT.

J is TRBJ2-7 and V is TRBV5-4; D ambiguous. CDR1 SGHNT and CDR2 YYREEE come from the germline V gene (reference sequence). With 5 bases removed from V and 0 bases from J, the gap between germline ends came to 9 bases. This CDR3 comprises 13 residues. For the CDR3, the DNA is TGTGCCAGCAGTGATGACTTCTCCTACGAGCAGTACTTC. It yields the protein CASSDDFSYEQYF.

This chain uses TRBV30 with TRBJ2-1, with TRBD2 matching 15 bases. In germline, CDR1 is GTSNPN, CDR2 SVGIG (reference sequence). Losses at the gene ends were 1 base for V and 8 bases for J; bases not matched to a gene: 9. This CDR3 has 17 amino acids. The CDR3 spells CAWSAGLAGGPVDEQFF. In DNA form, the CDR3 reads TGTGCCTGGAGTGCCGGACTAGCGGGAGGGCCTGTCGATGAGCAGTTCTTC.

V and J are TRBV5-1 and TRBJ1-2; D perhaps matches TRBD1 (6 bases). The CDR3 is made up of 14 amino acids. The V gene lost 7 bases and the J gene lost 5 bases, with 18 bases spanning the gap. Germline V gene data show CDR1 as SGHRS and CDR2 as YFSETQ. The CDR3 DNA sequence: TGCGCCAGCCGCGCCCCAGGGGCAGATTATGGCTACACCTTC. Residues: CASRAPGADYGYTF.

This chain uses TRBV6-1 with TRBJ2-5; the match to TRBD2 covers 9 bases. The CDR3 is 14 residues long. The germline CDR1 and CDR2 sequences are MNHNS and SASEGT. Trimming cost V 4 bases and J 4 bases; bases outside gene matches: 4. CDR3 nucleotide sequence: TGTGCCAGCAGTGTGCGGGGGGGCCTAGAGACCCAGTACTTC. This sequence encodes CASSVRGGLETQYF.

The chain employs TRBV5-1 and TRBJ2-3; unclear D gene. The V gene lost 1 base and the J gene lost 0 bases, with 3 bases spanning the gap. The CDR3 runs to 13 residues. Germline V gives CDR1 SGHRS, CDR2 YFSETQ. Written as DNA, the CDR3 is TGCGCCAGCAGCTTGTATAGCACAGATACGCAGTATTTT. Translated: CASSLYSTDTQYF. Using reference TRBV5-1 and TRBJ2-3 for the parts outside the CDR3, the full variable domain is KAGVTQTPRYLIKTRGQQVTLSCSPISGHRSVSWYQQTPGQGLQFLFEYFSETQRNKGNFPGRFSGRQFSNSRSEMNVSTLELGDSALYLCASSLYSTDTQYFGPGTRLTVL.

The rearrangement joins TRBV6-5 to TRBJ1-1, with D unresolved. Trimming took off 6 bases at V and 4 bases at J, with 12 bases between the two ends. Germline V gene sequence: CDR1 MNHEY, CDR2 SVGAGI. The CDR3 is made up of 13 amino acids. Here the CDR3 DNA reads TGTGCCAGCAGACACAAGGCGGGCACTGAAGCTTTCTTT. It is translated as CASRHKAGTEAFF.

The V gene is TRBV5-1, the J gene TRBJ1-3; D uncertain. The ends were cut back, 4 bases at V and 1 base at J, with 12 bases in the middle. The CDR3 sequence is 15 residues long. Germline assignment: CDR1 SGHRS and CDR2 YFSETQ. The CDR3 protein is CASSMGSQSGNTIYF. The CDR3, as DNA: TGCGCCAGCAGCATGGGATCGCAGTCTGGAAACACCATATATTTT.

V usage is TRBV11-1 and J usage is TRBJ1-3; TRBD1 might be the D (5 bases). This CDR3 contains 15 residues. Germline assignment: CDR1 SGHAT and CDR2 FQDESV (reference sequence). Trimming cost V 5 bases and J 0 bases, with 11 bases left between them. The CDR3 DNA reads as TGTGCCAGCAGCCGGAGACAGATCTCTGGAAACACCATATATTTT. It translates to CASSRRQISGNTIYF.

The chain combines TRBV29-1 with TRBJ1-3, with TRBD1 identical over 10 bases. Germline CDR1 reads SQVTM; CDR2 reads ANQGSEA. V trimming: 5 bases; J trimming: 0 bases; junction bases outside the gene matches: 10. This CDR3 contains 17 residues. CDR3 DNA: TGCAGCGTTTCGACAGGGGGCACATCCCTCTCTGGAAACACCATATATTTT. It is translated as CSVSTGGTSLSGNTIYF. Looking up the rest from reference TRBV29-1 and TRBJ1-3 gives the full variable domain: SAVISQKPSRDICQRGTSLTIQCQVDSQVTMMFWYRQQPGQSLTLIATANQGSEATYESGFVIDKFPISRPNLTFSTLTVSNMSPEDSSIYLCSVSTGGTSLSGNTIYFGEGSWLTVV.

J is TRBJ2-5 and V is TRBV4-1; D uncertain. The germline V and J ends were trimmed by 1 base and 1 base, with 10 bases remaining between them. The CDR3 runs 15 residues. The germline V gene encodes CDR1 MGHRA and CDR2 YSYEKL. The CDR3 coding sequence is TGCGCCAGCAGCCAAGGTACATTTCCCCAAGAGACCCAGTACTTC. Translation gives CASSQGTFPQETQYF.

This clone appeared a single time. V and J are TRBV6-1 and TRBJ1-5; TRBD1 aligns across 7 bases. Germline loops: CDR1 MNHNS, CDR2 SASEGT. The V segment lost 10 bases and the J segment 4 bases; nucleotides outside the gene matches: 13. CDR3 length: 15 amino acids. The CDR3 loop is CATKQGIAGNQPQHF. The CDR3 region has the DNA TGTGCCACAAAACAGGGGATTGCCGGGAATCAGCCCCAGCATTTT.

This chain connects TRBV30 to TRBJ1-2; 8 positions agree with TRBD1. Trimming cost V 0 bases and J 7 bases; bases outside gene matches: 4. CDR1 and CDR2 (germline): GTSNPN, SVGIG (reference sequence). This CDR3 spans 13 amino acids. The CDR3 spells CAWSVDRGGGYTF. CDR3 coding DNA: TGTGCCTGGAGTGTTGACAGGGGTGGTGGCTACACCTTC.

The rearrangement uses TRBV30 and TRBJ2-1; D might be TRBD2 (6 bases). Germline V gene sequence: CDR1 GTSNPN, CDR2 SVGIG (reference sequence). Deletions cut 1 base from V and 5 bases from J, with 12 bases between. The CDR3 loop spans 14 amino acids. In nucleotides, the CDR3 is TGTGCCTGGAGTGGCGGACTAAGGAACAATGAGCAGTTCTTC. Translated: CAWSGGLRNNEQFF.

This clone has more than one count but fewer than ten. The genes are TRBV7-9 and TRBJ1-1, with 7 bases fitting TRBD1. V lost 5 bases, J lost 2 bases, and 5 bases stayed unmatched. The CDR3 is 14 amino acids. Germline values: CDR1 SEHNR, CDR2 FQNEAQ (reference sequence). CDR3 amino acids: CASSEQGENTEAFF. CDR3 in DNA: TGTGCCAGCAGCGAGCAGGGGGAAAACACTGAAGCTTTCTTT.

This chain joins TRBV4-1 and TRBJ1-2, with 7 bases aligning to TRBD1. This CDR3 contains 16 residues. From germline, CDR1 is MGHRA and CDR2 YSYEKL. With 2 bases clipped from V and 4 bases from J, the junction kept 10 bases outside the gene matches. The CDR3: CASSQSPDREPYGYTF. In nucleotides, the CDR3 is TGCGCCAGCAGCCAATCTCCTGACAGGGAACCCTATGGCTACACCTTC.

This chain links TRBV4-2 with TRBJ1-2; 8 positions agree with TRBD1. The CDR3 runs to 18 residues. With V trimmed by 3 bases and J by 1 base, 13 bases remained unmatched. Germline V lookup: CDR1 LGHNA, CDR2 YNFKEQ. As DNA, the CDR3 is TGTGCCAGCAGCCACCTCTCGGCAGGGGGCCATTTTAACTATGGCTACACCTTC. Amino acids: CASSHLSAGGHFNYGYTF.

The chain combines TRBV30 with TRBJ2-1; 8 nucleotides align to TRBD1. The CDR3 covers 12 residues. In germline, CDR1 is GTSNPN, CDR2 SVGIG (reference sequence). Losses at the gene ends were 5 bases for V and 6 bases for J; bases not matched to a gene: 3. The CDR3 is CAWGQGANEQFF. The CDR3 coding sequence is TGTGCCTGGGGGCAGGGGGCCAATGAGCAGTTCTTC. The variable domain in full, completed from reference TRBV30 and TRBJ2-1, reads SQTIHQWPATLVQPVGSPLSLECTVEGTSNPNLYWYRQAAGRGLQLLFYSVGIGQISSEVPQNLSASRPQDRQFILSSKKLLLSDSGFYLCAWGQGANEQFFGPGTRLTVL.

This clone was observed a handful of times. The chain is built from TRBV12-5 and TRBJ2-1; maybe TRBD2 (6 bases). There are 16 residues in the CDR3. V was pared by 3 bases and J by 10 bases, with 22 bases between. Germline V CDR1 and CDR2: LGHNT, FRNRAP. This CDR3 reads CASGFDRAMGSGEQFF. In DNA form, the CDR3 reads TGTGCTAGTGGTTTTGACCGGGCAATGGGGAGCGGGGAGCAGTTCTTC.

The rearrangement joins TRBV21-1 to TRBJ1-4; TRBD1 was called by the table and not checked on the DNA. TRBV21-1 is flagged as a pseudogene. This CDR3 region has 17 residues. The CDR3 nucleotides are TGTGCCAGCAGCAAGTGGGCCGATTCTGCAACTAATGAAAAACTGTTTTTT. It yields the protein CASSKWADSATNEKLFF.

The CDR3 DNA sequence: TGTGCCAGCAGCTTATCTGTTCCCGGGGAGCTGTTTTTT. As protein: CASSLSVPGELFF. V gene TRBV7-6 combines with J gene TRBJ2-2; D not resolved. Germline CDR1 reads SGHVS; CDR2 reads FNYEAQ. V lost 2 bases and J 6 bases, leaving 7 bases between the germline ends. The CDR3 spans 13 residues. Filled out from reference TRBV7-6 and TRBJ2-2, the complete variable domain reads GAGVSQSPRYKVTKRGQDVALRCDPISGHVSLYWYRQALGQGPEFLTYFNYEAQQDKSGLPNDRFSAERPEGSISTLTIQRTEQRDSAMYRCASSLSVPGELFFGEGSRLTVL.

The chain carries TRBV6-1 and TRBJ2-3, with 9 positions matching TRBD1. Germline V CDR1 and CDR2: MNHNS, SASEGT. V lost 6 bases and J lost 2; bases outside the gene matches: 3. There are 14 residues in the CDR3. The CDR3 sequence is CASRGQGYTDTQYF. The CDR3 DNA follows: TGTGCCAGCAGGGGACAGGGATACACAGATACGCAGTATTTT.

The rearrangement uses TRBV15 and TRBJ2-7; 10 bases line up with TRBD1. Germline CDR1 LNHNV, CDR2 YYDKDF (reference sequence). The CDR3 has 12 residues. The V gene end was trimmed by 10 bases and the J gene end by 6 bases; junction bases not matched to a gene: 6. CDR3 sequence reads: CASGQGVGEQYF. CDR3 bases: TGTGCCAGTGGACAGGGGGTCGGCGAGCAGTACTTC.

The CDR3 DNA sequence: TGTGCCAGCAGCCTGGACAGGGTTTATGGCTACACCTTC. Protein sequence: CASSLDRVYGYTF. The genes are TRBV5-4 and TRBJ1-2; 8 bases map to TRBD1. The CDR3 extends over 13 amino acids. CDR1 and CDR2 from the germline V gene are SGHNT and YYREEE (reference sequence). V was clipped by 4 bases and J by 5 bases; unmatched bases: 4.